The 10 T cell receptor beta chains below all came from one sample that was sequenced in a study of T cell responses to AZD1222 COVID-19 vaccine. Measured with immunoSEQ multiplex PCR; TCRdb has only the in-frame clones, and not every one. The sample has 92,000 or so clones, roughly 90% seen once. The sample consisted of peripheral blood, taken on day 0 of AZD1222 vaccination. The receptor set was obtained from an adult in good health.

This clone was seen a single time. The rearrangement joins TRBV5-6 to TRBJ1-1; 8 positions agree with TRBD1. The CDR3 extends over 16 amino acids. Germline values: CDR1 SGHDT, CDR2 YYEEEE. Unmatched junction bases numbered 9, after V lost 1 base and J lost 4 bases. CDR3 DNA sequence: TGTGCCAGCAGCTTGTGGGCAGGGGGCGGCGGCACTGAAGCTTTCTTT. Residues: CASSLWAGGGGTEAFF.

The chain has TRBV21-1 and TRBJ2-7; TRBD1 is the table's D call, not checked against the DNA. TRBV21-1 is given as a pseudogene. The CDR3 is made up of 15 amino acids. The CDR3 DNA sequence: TGTGCCAGCAGTTGGTTAGGACAGGGGACCTACGAGCAGTACTTC. This gives the protein CASSWLGQGTYEQYF.

DNA for the CDR3: TGTGCCAGCAGTTACAAAGCGACAGGGAGGCTGTACAATGAGCAGTTCTTC. It specifies CASSYKATGRLYNEQFF. The chain links TRBV6-2 or TRBV6-3 to TRBJ2-1, with D maybe TRBD1 (7 bases). CDR1 MNHEY and CDR2 SVGEGT come from the germline V gene. Trimming pared 2 bases from V and 4 bases from J, leaving 18 bases between. The length of the CDR3 is 17 residues.

The chain links TRBV9 to TRBJ2-3; D is perhaps TRBD2 (5 bases). This CDR3 contains 15 residues. CDR1 SGDLS and CDR2 YYNGEE come from the germline V gene. Trimming took off 5 bases at V and 2 bases at J, with 15 bases between the two ends. CDR3: CASSTRADPTDTQYF. The CDR3 DNA is TGTGCCAGCAGTACCCGAGCGGATCCCACAGATACGCAGTATTTT.

The chain carries TRBV7-6 and TRBJ2-7, with 11 bases identical to TRBD1. This CDR3 has 15 residues. Germline CDR1 reads SGHVS; CDR2 reads FNYEAQ. V shed 1 base, J shed 8 bases, and the junction held 7 bases outside the gene matches. CDR3 sequence: CASSLEGTGGNKQYF. The CDR3 region has the DNA TGTGCCAGCAGCTTAGAAGGGACAGGGGGTAACAAGCAGTACTTC.

This chain uses TRBV24-1 with TRBJ2-5; D tentatively reads TRBD1 or TRBD2 (6 bases each). The CDR3 totals 14 residues. Trimming took 5 bases from V and 5 from J, leaving 14 bases between them. Germline V gives CDR1 KGHDR, CDR2 SFDVKD. The CDR3 loop is CATSGPGGRETQYF. CDR3 coding DNA: TGTGCCACCAGTGGGCCCGGGGGCAGGGAGACCCAGTACTTC.

This chain joins TRBV5-1 and TRBJ2-7, with D unresolved. CDR3 length: 15 residues. Trimming took off 0 bases at V and 2 bases at J, with 12 bases between the two ends. Germline lookup yields CDR1 SGHRS and CDR2 YFSETQ. This chain's CDR3 is CASSLAPGRPYEQYF. The CDR3 coding sequence is TGCGCCAGCAGCTTGGCCCCGGGCAGGCCCTACGAGCAGTACTTC.

The chain combines TRBV6-5 with TRBJ2-1, with 8 bases aligning to TRBD1. The CDR3 spans 11 residues. Germline V CDR1 and CDR2: MNHEY, SVGAGI. V dropped 5 bases and J dropped 10; count of bases not matched to a gene: 1. Written as DNA, the CDR3 is TGTGCCAGCAGTAGGGACAGGGAGCAGTTCTTC. Translated: CASSRDREQFF.

The gene calls are TRBV6-6 and TRBJ1-3, with 12 bases that match TRBD1. The V and J ends lost 6 bases and 4 bases, in that order; junction bases with no gene match: 7. The CDR3 consists of 16 residues. CDR1 is MNHNY and CDR2 is SVGAGI in the germline V gene (reference sequence). The CDR3 DNA reads TGTGCCAGCAGCCAGGGACAGGGGGCGACCGGAAACACCATATATTTT. Amino acids: CASSQGQGATGNTIYF.

The genes are TRBV6-2 or TRBV6-3 and TRBJ1-1, with D unresolved. V lost 6 bases to trimming and J lost 0 bases, with 14 bases between them. Germline loops: CDR1 MNHEY, CDR2 SVGEGT. The CDR3 contains 15 residues. In DNA form, the CDR3 reads TGTGCCAGCAGCACGCCGGTTCTCGTGAACACTGAAGCTTTCTTT. Amino acid sequence: CASSTPVLVNTEAFF.